The clone carrying this T cell receptor beta chain was detected many times. Antigen unknown. The investigators amplified TCR beta CDR3 regions from RNA transcripts. The HTBI primer set was used in a first-round RT-PCR of the TCR CDR3. One entry per CDR3 protein, called by TCRdb with MiXCR from the multiplex PCR reads. The repertoire holds about 420,000 distinct CDR3 sequences, with 15% to 19% as singletons. The data were taken from a study of T cells in Graves' hyperthyroidism and ophthalmopathy. Study overall: Peripheral blood samples were taken at initial diagnosis, prior to any treatment.

Trimming removed 2 bases at V and 2 bases at J, with 13 bases between. CDR3 size: 15 residues. CDR1 is MNHNY and CDR2 is SVGAGI in the germline V gene (reference sequence). Reasons for excluding patients were uncontrolled infection, other autoimmune disease, pregnancy or lactation. The source of the PBMCs was around 9 ml of fresh peripheral blood. Study-level points and caveats: Blood also held most thyroid clonotypes expanded beyond 0.001.

The material sequenced was blood. The V gene is TRBV6-6, the J gene TRBJ2-7; no clear D. This TCR came from a woman aged 18-30 years with Graves' hyperthyroidism. The CDR3, as DNA: TGTGCCAGCAGTTACCGAAGTAGGAAAACCTACGAGCAGTACTTC. It codes for CASSYRSRKTYEQYF.